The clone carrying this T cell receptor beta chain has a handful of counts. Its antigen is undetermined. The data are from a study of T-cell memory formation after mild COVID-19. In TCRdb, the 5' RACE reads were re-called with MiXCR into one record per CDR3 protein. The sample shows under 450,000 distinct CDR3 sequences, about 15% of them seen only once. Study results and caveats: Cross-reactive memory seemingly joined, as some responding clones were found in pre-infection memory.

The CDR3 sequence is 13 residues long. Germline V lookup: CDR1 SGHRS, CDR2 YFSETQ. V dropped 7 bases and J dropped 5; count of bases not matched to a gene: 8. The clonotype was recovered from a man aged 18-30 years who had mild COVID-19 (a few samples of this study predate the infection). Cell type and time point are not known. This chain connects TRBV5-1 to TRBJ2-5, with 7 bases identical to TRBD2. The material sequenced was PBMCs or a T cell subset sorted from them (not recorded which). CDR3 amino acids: CASVGLRIETQYF. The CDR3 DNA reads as TGCGCCAGCGTGGGACTAAGGATTGAGACCCAGTACTTC.